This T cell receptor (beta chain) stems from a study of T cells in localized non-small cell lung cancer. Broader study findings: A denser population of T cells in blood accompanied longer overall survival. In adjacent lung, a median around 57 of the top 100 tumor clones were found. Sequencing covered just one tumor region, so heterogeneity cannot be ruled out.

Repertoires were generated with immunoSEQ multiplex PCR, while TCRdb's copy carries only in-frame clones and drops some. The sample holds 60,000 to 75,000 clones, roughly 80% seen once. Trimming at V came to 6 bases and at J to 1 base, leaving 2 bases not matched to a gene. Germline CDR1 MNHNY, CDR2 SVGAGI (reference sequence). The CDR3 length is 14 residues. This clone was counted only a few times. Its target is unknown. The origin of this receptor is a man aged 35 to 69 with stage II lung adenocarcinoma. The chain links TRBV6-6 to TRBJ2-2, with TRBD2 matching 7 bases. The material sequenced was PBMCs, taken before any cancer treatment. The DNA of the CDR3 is TGTGCCAGCAGCTTAGCGGGGAACACCGGGGAGCTGTTTTTT. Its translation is CASSLAGNTGELFF.